The following is a TCR beta chain sequence with its context. This entry is derived from a study of control samples from healthy donors and cancer patients. Per the germline V gene, CDR1 is SGHAT and CDR2 is FQNNGV. The CDR3 totals 16 residues. V lost 8 bases, J lost 0 bases, and 20 bases lay in between. The repertoire was sequenced with immunoSEQ multiplex PCR; TCRdb's copy has only in-frame clones and lacks some. Here the sample spans approximately 70,000 clones, about 89% being singletons. The sample was PBMCs. This TCR was sampled from a woman in her forties or fifties with head and neck cancer. The chain uses TRBV11-2 and TRBJ2-7; D gene unclear. The CDR3 nucleotides are TGTGCCAGCCTGGACGTCGGTGGCGGAAGCTCCTACGAGCAGTACTTC. Protein product: CASLDVGGGSSYEQYF.